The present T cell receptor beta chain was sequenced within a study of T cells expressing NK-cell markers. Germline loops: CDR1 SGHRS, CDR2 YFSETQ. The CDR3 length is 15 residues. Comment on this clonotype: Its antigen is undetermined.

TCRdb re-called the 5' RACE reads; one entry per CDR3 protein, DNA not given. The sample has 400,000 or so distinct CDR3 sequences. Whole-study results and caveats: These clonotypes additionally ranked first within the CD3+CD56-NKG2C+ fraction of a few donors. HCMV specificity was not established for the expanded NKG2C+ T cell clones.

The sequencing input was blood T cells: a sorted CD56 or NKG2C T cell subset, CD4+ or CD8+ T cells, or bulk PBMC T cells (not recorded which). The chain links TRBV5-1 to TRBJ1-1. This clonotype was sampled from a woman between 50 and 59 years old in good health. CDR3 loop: CASSLSQARNTEAFF.